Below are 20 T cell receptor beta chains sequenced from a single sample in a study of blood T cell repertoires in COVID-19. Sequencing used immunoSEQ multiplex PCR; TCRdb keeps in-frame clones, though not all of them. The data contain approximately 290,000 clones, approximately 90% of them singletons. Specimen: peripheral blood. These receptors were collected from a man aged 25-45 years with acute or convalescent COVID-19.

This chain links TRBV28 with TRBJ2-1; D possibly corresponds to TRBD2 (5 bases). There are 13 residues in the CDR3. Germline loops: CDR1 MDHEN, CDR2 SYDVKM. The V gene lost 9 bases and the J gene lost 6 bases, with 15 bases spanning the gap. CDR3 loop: CASHELVSNEQFF. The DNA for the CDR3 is TGTGCCAGTCACGAACTAGTATCCAATGAGCAGTTCTTC. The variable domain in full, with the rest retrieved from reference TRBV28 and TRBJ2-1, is DVKVTQSSRYLVKRTGEKVFLECVQDMDHENMFWYRQDPGLGLRLIYFSYDVKMKEKGDIPEGYSVSREKKERFSLILESASTNQTSMYLCASHELVSNEQFFGPGTRLTVL.

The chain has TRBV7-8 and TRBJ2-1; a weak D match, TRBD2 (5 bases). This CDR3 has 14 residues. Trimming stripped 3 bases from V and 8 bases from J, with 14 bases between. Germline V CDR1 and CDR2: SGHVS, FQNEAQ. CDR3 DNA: TGTGCCAGCAGCTTGACGGGGATATGGGATGAGCAGTTCTTC. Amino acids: CASSLTGIWDEQFF.

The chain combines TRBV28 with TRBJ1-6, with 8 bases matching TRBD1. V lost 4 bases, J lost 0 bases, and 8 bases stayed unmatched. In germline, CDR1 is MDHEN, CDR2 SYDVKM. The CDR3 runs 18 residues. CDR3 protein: CASSSTGVVSSYNSPLHF. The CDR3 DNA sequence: TGTGCCAGCAGTTCGACAGGGGTTGTGAGCTCCTATAATTCACCCCTCCACTTT.

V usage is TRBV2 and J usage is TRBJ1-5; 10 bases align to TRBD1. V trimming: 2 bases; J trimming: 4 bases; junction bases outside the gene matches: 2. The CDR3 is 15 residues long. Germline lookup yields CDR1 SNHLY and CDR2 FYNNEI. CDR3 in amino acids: CASSERDRGNQPQHF. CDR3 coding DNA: TGTGCCAGCAGTGAAAGGGACAGGGGTAATCAGCCCCAGCATTTT.

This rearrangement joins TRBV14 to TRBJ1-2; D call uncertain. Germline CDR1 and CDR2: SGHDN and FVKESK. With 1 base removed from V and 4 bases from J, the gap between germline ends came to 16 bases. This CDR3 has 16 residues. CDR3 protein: CASSQGSTGVFYGYTF. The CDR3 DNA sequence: TGTGCCAGCAGCCAAGGGTCGACGGGAGTCTTCTATGGCTACACCTTC.

CDR3 coding DNA: TGTGCCAGCAGCTTAGCTCTTCAGGGGAGCACAGATACGCAGTATTTT. It translates to CASSLALQGSTDTQYF. The chain is built from TRBV7-9 and TRBJ2-3, with D perhaps matching TRBD1 (6 bases). The CDR3 consists of 16 residues. The germline V and J ends were trimmed by 0 bases and 0 bases, with 10 bases remaining between them. Germline lookup yields CDR1 SEHNR and CDR2 FQNEAQ (reference sequence).

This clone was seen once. In nucleotides, the CDR3 is TGTGCCAGCAGGTTACGGGTCACAGATACGCAGTATTTT. Protein product: CASRLRVTDTQYF. The rearrangement uses TRBV2 and TRBJ2-3; D unresolved. The CDR3 covers 13 residues. Trimming took off 6 bases at V and 2 bases at J, with 9 bases between the two ends. The germline V gene has CDR1 SNHLY and CDR2 FYNNEI. The whole variable domain, filled in from reference TRBV2 and TRBJ2-3, reads EPEVTQTPSHQVTQMGQEVILRCVPISNHLYFYWYRQILGQKVEFLVSFYNNEISEKSEIFDDQFSVERPDGSNFTLKIRSTKLEDSAMYFCASRLRVTDTQYFGPGTRLTVL.

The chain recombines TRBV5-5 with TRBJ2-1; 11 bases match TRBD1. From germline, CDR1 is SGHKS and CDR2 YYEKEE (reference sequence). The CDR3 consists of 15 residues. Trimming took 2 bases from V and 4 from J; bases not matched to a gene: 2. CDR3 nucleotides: TGTGCCAGCAGCTTTAGGGACAGGGGGTACAATGAGCAGTTCTTC. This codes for CASSFRDRGYNEQFF.

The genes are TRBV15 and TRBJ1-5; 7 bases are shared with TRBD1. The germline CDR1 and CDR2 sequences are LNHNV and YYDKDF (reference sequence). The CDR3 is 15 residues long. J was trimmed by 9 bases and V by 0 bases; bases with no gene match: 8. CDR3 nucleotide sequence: TGTGCCACCAGCAGAGAAGGTCAGGGGGTGAGGCCCCAGCATTTT. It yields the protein CATSREGQGVRPQHF.

The CDR3 DNA sequence: TGTGCCAGCAGCTTGTATCGGACAGACGGAGGTGAAAAACTGTTTTTT. Protein sequence: CASSLYRTDGGEKLFF. The V and J genes are TRBV5-6 and TRBJ1-4, with D tentatively TRBD1 (6 bases). V was trimmed by 1 base and J by 7 bases, leaving 17 bases between them. CDR1 is SGHDT, CDR2 YYEEEE, per germline. The CDR3 runs to 16 residues.

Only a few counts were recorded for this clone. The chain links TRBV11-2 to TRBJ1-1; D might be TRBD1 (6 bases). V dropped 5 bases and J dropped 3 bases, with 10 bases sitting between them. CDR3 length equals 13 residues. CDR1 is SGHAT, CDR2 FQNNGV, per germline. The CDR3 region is CASSKQGYTEAFF. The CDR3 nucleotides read TGTGCCAGCAGCAAACAGGGATACACTGAAGCTTTCTTT.

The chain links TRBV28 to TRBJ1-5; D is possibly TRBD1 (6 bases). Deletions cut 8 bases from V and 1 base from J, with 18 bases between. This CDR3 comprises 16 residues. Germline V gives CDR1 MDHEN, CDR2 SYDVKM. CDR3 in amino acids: CASRIYREVSNQPQHF. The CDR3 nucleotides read TGTGCCAGCCGAATCTACAGGGAAGTCAGCAATCAGCCCCAGCATTTT. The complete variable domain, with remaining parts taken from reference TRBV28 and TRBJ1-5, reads DVKVTQSSRYLVKRTGEKVFLECVQDMDHENMFWYRQDPGLGLRLIYFSYDVKMKEKGDIPEGYSVSREKKERFSLILESASTNQTSMYLCASRIYREVSNQPQHFGDGTRLSIL.

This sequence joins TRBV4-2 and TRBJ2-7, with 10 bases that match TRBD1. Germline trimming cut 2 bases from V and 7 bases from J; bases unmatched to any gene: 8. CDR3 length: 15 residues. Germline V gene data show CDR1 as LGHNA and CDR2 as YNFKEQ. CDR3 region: CASSQPGQGRREQYF. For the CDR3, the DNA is TGTGCCAGCAGCCAACCGGGACAGGGGAGAAGAGAGCAGTACTTC.

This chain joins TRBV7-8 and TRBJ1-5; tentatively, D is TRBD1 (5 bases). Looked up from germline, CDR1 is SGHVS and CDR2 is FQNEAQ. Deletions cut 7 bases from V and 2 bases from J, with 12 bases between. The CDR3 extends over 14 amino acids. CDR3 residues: CASTLSQGNQPQHF. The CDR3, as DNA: TGTGCCAGCACCTTGTCACAGGGCAATCAGCCCCAGCATTTT.

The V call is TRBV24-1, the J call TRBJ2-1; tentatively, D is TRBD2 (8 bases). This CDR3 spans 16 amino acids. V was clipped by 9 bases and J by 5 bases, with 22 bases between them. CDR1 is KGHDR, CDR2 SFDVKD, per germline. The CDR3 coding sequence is TGTGCCACCTCTATCGCGGGGGGACAGCGTAACAATGAGCAGTTCTTC. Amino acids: CATSIAGGQRNNEQFF.

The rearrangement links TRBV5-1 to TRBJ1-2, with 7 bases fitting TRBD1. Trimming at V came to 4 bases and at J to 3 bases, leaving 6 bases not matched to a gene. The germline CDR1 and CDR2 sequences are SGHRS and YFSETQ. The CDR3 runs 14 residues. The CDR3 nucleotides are TGCGCCAGCAGCGAAAAAACAGGGGACTATGGCTACACCTTC. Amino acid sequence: CASSEKTGDYGYTF.

CDR3 DNA: TGTGCCAGCAGCTACCACTTAGGAGGGTTGTTGGCGGGGAGCTCCTACGAGCAGTACTTC. Protein product: CASSYHLGGLLAGSSYEQYF. This chain links TRBV3-1 (or the pseudogene TRBV3-2) with TRBJ2-7; D might be TRBD2 (6 bases). This CDR3 has 20 residues. Trimming stripped 5 bases from V and 0 bases from J, with 29 bases between. Germline V gene lookup returns CDR1 LGHDT and CDR2 YNNKEL (reference sequence).

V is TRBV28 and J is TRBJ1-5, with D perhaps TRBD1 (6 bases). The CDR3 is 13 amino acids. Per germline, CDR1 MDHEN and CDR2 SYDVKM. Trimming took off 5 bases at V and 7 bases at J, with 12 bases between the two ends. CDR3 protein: CASSPTGNQPQHF. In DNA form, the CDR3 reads TGTGCCAGCAGTCCCACAGGGAACCAGCCCCAGCATTTT.

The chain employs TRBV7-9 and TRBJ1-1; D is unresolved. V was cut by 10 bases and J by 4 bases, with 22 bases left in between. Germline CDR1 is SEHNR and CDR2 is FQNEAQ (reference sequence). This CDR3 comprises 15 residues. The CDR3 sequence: CATIHAPRGSTEAFF. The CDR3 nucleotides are TGTGCCACCATTCACGCCCCCCGCGGGAGCACTGAAGCTTTCTTT. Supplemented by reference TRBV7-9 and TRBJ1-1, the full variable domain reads DTGVSQNPRHKITKRGQNVTFRCDPISEHNRLYWYRQTLGQGPEFLTYFQNEAQLEKSRLLSDRFSAERPKGSFSTLEIQRTEQGDSAMYLCATIHAPRGSTEAFFGQGTRLTVV.

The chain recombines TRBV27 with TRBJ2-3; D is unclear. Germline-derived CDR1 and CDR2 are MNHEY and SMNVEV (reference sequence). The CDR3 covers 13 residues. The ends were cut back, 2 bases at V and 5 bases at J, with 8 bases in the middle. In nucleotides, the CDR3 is TGTGCCAGCAGTTTACGCCGCGGAGATACGCAGTATTTT. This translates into CASSLRRGDTQYF.